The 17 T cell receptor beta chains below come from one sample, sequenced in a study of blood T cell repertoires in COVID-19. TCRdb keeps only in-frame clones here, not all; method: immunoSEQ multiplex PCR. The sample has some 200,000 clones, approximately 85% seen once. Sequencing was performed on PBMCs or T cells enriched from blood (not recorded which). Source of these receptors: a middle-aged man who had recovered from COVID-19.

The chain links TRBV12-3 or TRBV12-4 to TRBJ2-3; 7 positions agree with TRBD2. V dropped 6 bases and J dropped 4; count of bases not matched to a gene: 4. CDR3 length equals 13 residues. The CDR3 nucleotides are TGTGCCAGCAGAGGACTAGGTGCAGATACGCAGTATTTT. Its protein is CASRGLGADTQYF.

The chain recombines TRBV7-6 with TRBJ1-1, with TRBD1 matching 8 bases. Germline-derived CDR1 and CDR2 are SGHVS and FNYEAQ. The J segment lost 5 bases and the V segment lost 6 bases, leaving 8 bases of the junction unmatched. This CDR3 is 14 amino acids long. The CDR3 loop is CASSTSGGWTEAFF. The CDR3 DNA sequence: TGTGCCAGCAGTACATCAGGGGGCTGGACTGAAGCTTTCTTT.

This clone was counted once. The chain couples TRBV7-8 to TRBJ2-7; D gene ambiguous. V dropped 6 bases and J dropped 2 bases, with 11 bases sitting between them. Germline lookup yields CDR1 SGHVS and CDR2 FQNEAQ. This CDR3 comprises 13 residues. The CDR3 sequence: CASRPPTTYEQYF. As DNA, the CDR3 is TGTGCCAGCAGACCTCCTACTACCTACGAGCAGTACTTC.

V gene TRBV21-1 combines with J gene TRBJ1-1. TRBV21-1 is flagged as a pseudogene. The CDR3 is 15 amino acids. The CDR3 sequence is CASSKVIGGVTEAFF. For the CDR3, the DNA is TGTGCCAGCAGCAAAGTCATAGGAGGGGTGACTGAAGCTTTCTTT.

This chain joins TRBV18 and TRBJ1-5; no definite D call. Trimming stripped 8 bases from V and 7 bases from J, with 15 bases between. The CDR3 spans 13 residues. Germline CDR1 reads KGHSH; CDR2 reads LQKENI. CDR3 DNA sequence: TGTGCCAGCCCCACAGCATTTGCCCAGCCCCAGCATTTT. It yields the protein CASPTAFAQPQHF. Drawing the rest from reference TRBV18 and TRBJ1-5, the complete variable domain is NAGVMQNPRHLVRRRGQEARLRCSPMKGHSHVYWYRQLPEEGLKFMVYLQKENIIDESGMPKERFSAEFPKEGPSILRIQQVVRGDSAAYFCASPTAFAQPQHFGDGTRLSIL.

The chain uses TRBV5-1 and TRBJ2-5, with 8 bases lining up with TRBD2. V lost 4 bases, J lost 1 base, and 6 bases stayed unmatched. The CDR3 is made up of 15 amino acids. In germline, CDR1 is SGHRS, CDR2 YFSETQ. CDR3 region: CASSPSGRAQETQYF. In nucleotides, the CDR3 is TGCGCCAGCAGCCCCTCCGGGAGGGCCCAAGAGACCCAGTACTTC.

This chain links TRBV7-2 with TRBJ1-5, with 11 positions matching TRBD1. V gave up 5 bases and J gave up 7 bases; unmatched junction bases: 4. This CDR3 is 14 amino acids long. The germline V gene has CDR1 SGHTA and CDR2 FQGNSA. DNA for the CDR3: TGTGCCAGCAGCCTCGGACAGGGGGCCCAGCCCCAGCATTTT. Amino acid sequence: CASSLGQGAQPQHF. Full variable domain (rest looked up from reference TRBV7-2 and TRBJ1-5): GAGVSQSPSNKVTEKGKDVELRCDPISGHTALYWYRQSLGQGLEFLIYFQGNSAPDKSGLPSDRFSAERTGGSVSTLTIQRTQQEDSAVYLCASSLGQGAQPQHFGDGTRLSIL.

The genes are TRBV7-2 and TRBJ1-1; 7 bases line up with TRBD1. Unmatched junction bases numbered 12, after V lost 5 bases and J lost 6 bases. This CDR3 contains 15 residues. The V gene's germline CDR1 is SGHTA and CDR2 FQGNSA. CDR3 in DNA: TGTGCCAGCAGCCACCGGACAGGAGGAGGACCTGAAGCTTTCTTT. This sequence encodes CASSHRTGGGPEAFF.

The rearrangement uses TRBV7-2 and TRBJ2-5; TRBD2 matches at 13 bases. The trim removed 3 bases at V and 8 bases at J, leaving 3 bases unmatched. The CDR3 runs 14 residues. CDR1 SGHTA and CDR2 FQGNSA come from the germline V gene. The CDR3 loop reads CASSFGTSGETQYF. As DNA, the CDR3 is TGTGCCAGCAGCTTCGGGACTAGCGGGGAAACCCAGTACTTC.

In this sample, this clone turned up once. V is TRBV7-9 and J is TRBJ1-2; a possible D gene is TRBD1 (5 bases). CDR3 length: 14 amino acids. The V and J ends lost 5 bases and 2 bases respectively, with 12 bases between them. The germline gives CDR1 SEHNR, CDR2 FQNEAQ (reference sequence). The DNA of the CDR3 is TGTGCCAGCAGCATGGGCAGGGTAAACTATGGCTACACCTTC. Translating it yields CASSMGRVNYGYTF.

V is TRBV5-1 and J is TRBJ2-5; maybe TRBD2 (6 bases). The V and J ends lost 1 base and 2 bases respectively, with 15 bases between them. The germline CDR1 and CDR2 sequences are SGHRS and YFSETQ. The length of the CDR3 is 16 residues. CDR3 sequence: CASSLWGEQVQETQYF. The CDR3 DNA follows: TGCGCCAGCAGCTTGTGGGGGGAACAGGTACAAGAGACCCAGTACTTC. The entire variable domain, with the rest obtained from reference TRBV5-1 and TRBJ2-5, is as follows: KAGVTQTPRYLIKTRGQQVTLSCSPISGHRSVSWYQQTPGQGLQFLFEYFSETQRNKGNFPGRFSGRQFSNSRSEMNVSTLELGDSALYLCASSLWGEQVQETQYFGPGTRLLVL.

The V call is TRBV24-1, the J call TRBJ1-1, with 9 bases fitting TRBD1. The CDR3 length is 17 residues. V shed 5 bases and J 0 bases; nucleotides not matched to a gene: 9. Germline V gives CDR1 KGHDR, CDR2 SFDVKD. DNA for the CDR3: TGTGCCACCAGTGTGCCGGGACAGGGATCCTTGAACACTGAAGCTTTCTTT. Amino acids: CATSVPGQGSLNTEAFF.

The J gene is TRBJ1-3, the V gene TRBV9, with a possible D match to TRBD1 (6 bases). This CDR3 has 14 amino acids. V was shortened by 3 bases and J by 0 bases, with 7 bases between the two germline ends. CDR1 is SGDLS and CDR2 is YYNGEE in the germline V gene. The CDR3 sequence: CASSGDTSGNTIYF. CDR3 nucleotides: TGTGCCAGCAGCGGGGACACCTCTGGAAACACCATATATTTT.

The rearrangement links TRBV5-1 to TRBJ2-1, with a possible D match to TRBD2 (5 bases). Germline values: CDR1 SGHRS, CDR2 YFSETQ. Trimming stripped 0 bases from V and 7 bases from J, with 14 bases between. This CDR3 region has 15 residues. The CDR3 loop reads CASSLDSSKRNEQFF. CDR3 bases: TGCGCCAGCAGCTTGGATTCTAGCAAAAGGAATGAGCAGTTCTTC.

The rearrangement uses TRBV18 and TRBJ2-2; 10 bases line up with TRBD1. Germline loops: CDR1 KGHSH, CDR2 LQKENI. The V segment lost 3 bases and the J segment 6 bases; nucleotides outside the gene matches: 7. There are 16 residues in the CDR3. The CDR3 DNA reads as TGTGCCAGCTCACCTGCTCGGGGACAGGGGTCCGGGGAGCTGTTTTTT. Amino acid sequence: CASSPARGQGSGELFF. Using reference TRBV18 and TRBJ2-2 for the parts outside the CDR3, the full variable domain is NAGVMQNPRHLVRRRGQEARLRCSPMKGHSHVYWYRQLPEEGLKFMVYLQKENIIDESGMPKERFSAEFPKEGPSILRIQQVVRGDSAAYFCASSPARGQGSGELFFGEGSRLTVL.

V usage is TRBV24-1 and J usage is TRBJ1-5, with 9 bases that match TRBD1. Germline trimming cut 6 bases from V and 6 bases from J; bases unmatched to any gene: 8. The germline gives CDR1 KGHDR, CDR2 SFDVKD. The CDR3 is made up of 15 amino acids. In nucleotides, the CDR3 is TGTGCCACCAGTCGATCGGGGACAGGGCGTCAGCCCCAGCATTTT. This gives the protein CATSRSGTGRQPQHF.

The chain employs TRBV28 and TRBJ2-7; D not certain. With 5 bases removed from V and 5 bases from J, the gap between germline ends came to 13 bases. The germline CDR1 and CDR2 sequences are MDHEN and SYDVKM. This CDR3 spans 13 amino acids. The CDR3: CASSPSERHEQYF. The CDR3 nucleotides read TGTGCCAGCAGTCCAAGTGAGCGTCACGAGCAGTACTTC.